A single sample gave rise to the 22 T cell receptor beta chains below, sequenced in a study of blood T cells in healthy people across ages (dated by TCRdb to between 2014 and 2016). The library was obtained by 5' RACE. For sequencing, an Illumina HiSeq 2500 was employed. A second PCR of about 7 to 12 cycles was run with a J-beta primer mix and a sample-barcoded 5' primer. TCRdb's own reprocessing of the public reads used fastp at Q25 and MiXCR and kept productive beta chains. Merged by CDR3 protein, the rows form single entries marked with the most common genes and DNA. Across this sample there are 1 million or so distinct CDR3 sequences, with 20% to 25% seen only once. The ten largest clones take up about 0.69% of the sample. The sample also formed part of further work on T cells of mothers and their children.

Sequenced sample: blood. Source of these receptors: a girl aged 2-10 years in good health.

This clonotype came up a few times. This rearrangement joins TRBV18 to TRBJ2-1; D gene uncertain. Germline assignment: CDR1 KGHSH and CDR2 LQKENI. The V end lost 5 bases, the J end lost 8 bases, and 13 bases lay between the germline ends. This CDR3 is 13 amino acids long. In nucleotides, the CDR3 is TGTGCCAGCTCAGAATCGGTGGTCGATGAGCAGTTCTTC. As protein: CASSESVVDEQFF.

On this clonotype: This likely comes from a read error, as the CDR3 has no conserved phenylalanine or tryptophan at its end. The DNA is left out, because the CDR3 cannot be placed on it with certainty; the CDR3 is given as TCRdb lists it. The rearrangement uses TRBV12-3 or TRBV12-4 and TRBJ2-3. Ends included, the CDR3 has 16 residues. The CDR3 loop reads CASSLGGRVSTDAEYS.

This clonotype was detected a few times. The rearrangement links TRBV20-1 to TRBJ2-1; 7 bases are shared with TRBD2. Germline V gene sequence: CDR1 DFQATT, CDR2 SNEGSKA (reference sequence). The junction had 3 bases not matched to a gene; V was cut back by 1 base and J by 9 bases. The CDR3 loop spans 12 amino acids. CDR3 DNA: TGCAGTGCTAGAGCGGGGGGACTTGAGCAGTTCTTC. Its protein is CSARAGGLEQFF.

About this clonotype: The junction departs from the called germline gene at one end, perhaps through a read error. The chain's CDR3 is CSVVGKGDTGERFF. In DNA form, the CDR3 reads TGCAGCGTTGTGGGGAAGGGAGACACCGGGGAGCGGTTTTTT. The rearrangement uses TRBV29-1 and TRBJ2-2, with D perhaps TRBD2 (5 bases). The CDR3 contains 14 residues. Looked up from germline, CDR1 is SQVTM and CDR2 is ANQGSEA.

The chain carries TRBV7-3 and TRBJ2-1; D is undetermined. The ends were cut back, 5 bases at V and 5 bases at J, with 13 bases in the middle. Germline CDR1 SGHTA, CDR2 FQGTGA. The CDR3 loop spans 14 amino acids. CDR3 sequence reads: CASSPRDGDNEQFF. For the CDR3, the DNA is TGTGCCAGCAGCCCCCGCGACGGAGACAATGAGCAGTTCTTC.

This rearrangement joins TRBV27 to TRBJ2-5; D is undetermined. This CDR3 spans 15 amino acids. V was shortened by 6 bases and J by 0 bases, with 14 bases between the two germline ends. CDR1 and CDR2 from the germline V gene are MNHEY and SMNVEV (reference sequence). CDR3: CASSLRRVNQETQYF. CDR3 bases: TGTGCCAGCAGCTTACGACGGGTTAACCAAGAGACCCAGTACTTC.

The CDR3 here is CSVVGGTTYQETQYF. Written as DNA, the CDR3 is TGCAGCGTTGTGGGCGGGACAACGTACCAAGAGACCCAGTACTTC. This chain links TRBV29-1 with TRBJ2-5; tentatively, D is TRBD1 or TRBD2 (6 bases each). The CDR3 extends over 15 amino acids. Germline V gene sequence: CDR1 SQVTM, CDR2 ANQGSEA. Trimming pared 4 bases from V and 0 bases from J, leaving 15 bases between.

This clonotype was seen a single time. The rearrangement joins TRBV3-1 to TRBJ2-7; a possible D gene is TRBD2 (5 bases). The CDR3 extends over 18 amino acids. Germline CDR1 is LGHDT and CDR2 is YNNKEL (reference sequence). V gave up 4 bases and J gave up 5 bases, with 27 bases separating them. CDR3 loop: CASSPDPWTLPARDEQYF. CDR3 DNA sequence: TGTGCCAGCAGCCCGGACCCTTGGACTCTCCCGGCGAGGGACGAGCAGTACTTC.

The rearrangement uses TRBV19 and TRBJ1-4; unclear D gene. The germline gives CDR1 LNHDA, CDR2 SQIVND (reference sequence). This CDR3 region has 14 residues. V was pared by 5 bases and J by 5 bases, with 12 bases between. Written as DNA, the CDR3 is TGTGCCAGTAGTCCCCACTCCGAGAATGAAAAACTGTTTTTT. Translating it yields CASSPHSENEKLFF.

In DNA, the CDR3 is TGCAGCGTTGAGGAGGGGGCCAAGTATGGCTACACCTTC. It is translated as CSVEEGAKYGYTF. The J gene is TRBJ1-2, the V gene TRBV29-1; TRBD1 matches 7 bases. Per germline, CDR1 SQVTM and CDR2 ANQGSEA. There are 13 residues in the CDR3. J gave up 5 bases and V 3 bases, and 6 bases lay outside the gene matches.

The gene calls are TRBV7-6 and TRBJ2-7; TRBD1 aligns across 9 bases. The V segment lost 1 base and the J segment 7 bases; nucleotides outside the gene matches: 11. Germline V gene lookup returns CDR1 SGHVS and CDR2 FNYEAQ. The CDR3 runs to 16 residues. The CDR3 spells CASSLVPGQGSGEQYF. For the CDR3, the DNA is TGTGCCAGCAGCTTAGTACCGGGACAGGGATCTGGAGAGCAGTACTTC.

This clonotype was observed many times. The chain has TRBV6-1 and TRBJ2-6, with D maybe TRBD2 (5 bases). The germline gives CDR1 MNHNS, CDR2 SASEGT. The V and J ends lost 8 bases and 0 bases respectively, with 5 bases between them. This CDR3 contains 13 residues. CDR3 DNA sequence: TGTGCCAGCGGGAGCTCTGGGGCCAACGTCCTGACTTTC. Encoded protein: CASGSSGANVLTF.

The rearrangement uses TRBV12-3 or TRBV12-4 and TRBJ1-5; no clear D. The V and J ends lost 4 bases and 7 bases respectively, with 11 bases between them. CDR3 length equals 13 residues. CDR3 residues: CASSSDSWQPQHF. The CDR3 bases are TGTGCCAGCAGTTCCGATTCTTGGCAGCCCCAGCATTTT.

This sequence joins TRBV7-6 and TRBJ2-7, with D tentatively TRBD2 (5 bases). This CDR3 comprises 14 residues. Trimming took 0 bases from V and 12 from J, leaving 18 bases between them. Looked up from germline, CDR1 is SGHVS and CDR2 is FNYEAQ. The CDR3 DNA is TGTGCCAGCAGCTTAGCGCCCGGGGAGTGGAGCAGGTACTTC. It translates to CASSLAPGEWSRYF.

This clonotype has just a few counts. The V gene is TRBV29-1, the J gene TRBJ2-1; D tentatively reads TRBD1 or TRBD2 (5 bases each). The germline V gene encodes CDR1 SQVTM and CDR2 ANQGSEA. The CDR3 is made up of 14 amino acids. V dropped 8 bases and J dropped 6 bases, with 20 bases sitting between them. The CDR3 loop reads CSWAGTITSNEQFF. In DNA form, the CDR3 reads TGCAGCTGGGCCGGGACCATCACAAGCAATGAGCAGTTCTTC.

The rearrangement uses TRBV18 and TRBJ1-5; D is uncertain. Per germline, CDR1 KGHSH and CDR2 LQKENI. Trimming took off 0 bases at V and 6 bases at J, with 9 bases between the two ends. The CDR3 contains 14 residues. CDR3 loop: CASSPPDFPQPQHF. In nucleotides, the CDR3 is TGTGCCAGCTCACCACCAGACTTTCCTCAGCCCCAGCATTTT.

This chain connects TRBV7-2 to TRBJ2-5, with 11 bases aligning to TRBD1. The ends lost 5 bases at V and 4 bases at J; junction bases unmatched: 9. The CDR3 totals 16 residues. Germline V lookup: CDR1 SGHTA, CDR2 FQGNSA. The CDR3 reads CASSPGTGGYGETQYF. The CDR3 DNA follows: TGTGCCAGCAGCCCCGGGACAGGGGGATACGGAGAGACCCAGTACTTC.

In its sample, this clonotype was seen a few times. The chain carries TRBV5-1 and TRBJ1-2; 7 positions agree with TRBD1. Germline loops: CDR1 SGHRS, CDR2 YFSETQ. CDR3 length: 14 residues. With V trimmed by 3 bases and J by 3 bases, 5 bases remained unmatched. For the CDR3, the DNA is TGCGCCAGCAGCTACGGGACAGCGGACTATGGCTACACCTTC. Its translation: CASSYGTADYGYTF.

V gene TRBV9 combines with J gene TRBJ2-1, with 9 bases that match TRBD2. Germline CDR1 and CDR2: SGDLS and YYNGEE. Trimming at V came to 2 bases and at J to 4 bases, leaving 19 bases not matched to a gene. The CDR3 extends over 20 amino acids. This CDR3 reads CASSVSVGGGAYRGYNEQFF. CDR3 DNA: TGTGCCAGCAGCGTTTCCGTTGGCGGGGGGGCCTATCGGGGATACAATGAGCAGTTCTTC.

The chain employs TRBV6-2 or TRBV6-3 and TRBJ2-2, with 8 bases lining up with TRBD2. J lost 7 bases, V lost 4 bases, and 17 bases had no gene match. The CDR3 extends over 18 amino acids. From germline, CDR1 is MNHEY and CDR2 SVGEGT. The CDR3 DNA reads as TGTGCCAGCAGTTGGAGCGGGCGGGAGGTCTTTTTGATCGGGGAGCTGTTTTTT. It translates to CASSWSGREVFLIGELFF.

This chain connects TRBV10-3 to TRBJ2-1; TRBD2 matches 9 bases. Germline CDR1 is ENHRY and CDR2 is SYGVKD. This CDR3 region has 16 residues. After removal of 3 bases from V and 3 bases from J, the junction contained 6 bases not matched to a gene. The CDR3 coding sequence is TGTGCCATCAGTGAATTAGCGGGGGATCTCTACAATGAGCAGTTCTTC. Translating gives CAISELAGDLYNEQFF.

This chain uses TRBV6-2 or TRBV6-3 with TRBJ2-1; 7 nucleotides line up with TRBD2. The CDR3 length is 12 residues. Germline V gives CDR1 MNHEY, CDR2 SVGEGT. V dropped 8 bases and J dropped 6; count of bases not matched to a gene: 4. In DNA, the CDR3 is TGTGCCAGCTGGGAGGGTATCAATGAGCAGTTCTTC. This codes for CASWEGINEQFF.